The present TCR beta chain was sequenced within a study of T cell changes during pregnancy in multiple sclerosis. Sequencing was performed with immunoSEQ multiplex PCR; in TCRdb, only in-frame clones are kept and a portion is missing. The data hold about 75,000 clones, with 94% observed a single time. Germline lookup yields CDR1 SGHNT and CDR2 YYREEE (reference sequence). The V and J ends lost 4 bases and 10 bases, in that order; junction bases with no gene match: 15. The CDR3 runs to 16 residues. The sequence derives from a female donor with multiple sclerosis, enrolled in a pregnancy study. The rearrangement uses TRBV5-4 and TRBJ2-1; 9 bases map to TRBD2. Sequenced material: CD4+ T cells from peripheral blood mononuclear cells, taken after pregnancy. The chain's CDR3 is CASSLPGLAGDGEQFF. The CDR3 DNA reads as TGTGCCAGCAGCCTACCGGGACTAGCTGGAGATGGGGAGCAGTTCTTC.